This T cell receptor (beta chain) comes out of a study of radiotherapy plus CTLA-4 blockade in lung cancer. This CDR3 region has 13 residues. The V and J ends lost 4 bases and 1 base respectively, with 7 bases between them. Germline V lookup: CDR1 KGHSH, CDR2 LQKENI. Produced via immunoSEQ multiplex PCR; TCRdb's table is partial and in-frame only. The table records about 48,000 clones, 75% to 90% of them present only once. The material sequenced was peripheral blood, taken from a patient treated with radiotherapy plus ipilimumab. The clonotype was recovered from a human donor with non-small cell lung cancer that progressed on radiotherapy plus ipilimumab. Some clones in this sample may be carry-over from other donors' samples. The chain joins TRBV18 to TRBJ2-5; D gene unclear. The CDR3 loop is CASSRSVQETQYF. The DNA for the CDR3 is TGTGCCAGCTCACGGTCAGTCCAAGAGACCCAGTACTTC.